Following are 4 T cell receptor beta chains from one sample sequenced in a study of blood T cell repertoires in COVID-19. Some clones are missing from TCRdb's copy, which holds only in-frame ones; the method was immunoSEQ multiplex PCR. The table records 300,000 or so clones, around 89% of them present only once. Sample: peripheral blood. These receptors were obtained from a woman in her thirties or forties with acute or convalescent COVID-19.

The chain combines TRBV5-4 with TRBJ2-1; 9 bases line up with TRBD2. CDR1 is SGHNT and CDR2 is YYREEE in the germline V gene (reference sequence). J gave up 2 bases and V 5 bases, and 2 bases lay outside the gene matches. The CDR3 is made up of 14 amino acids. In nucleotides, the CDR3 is TGTGCCAGCAGACTAGCGGGCCCCTACAATGAGCAGTTCTTC. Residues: CASRLAGPYNEQFF.

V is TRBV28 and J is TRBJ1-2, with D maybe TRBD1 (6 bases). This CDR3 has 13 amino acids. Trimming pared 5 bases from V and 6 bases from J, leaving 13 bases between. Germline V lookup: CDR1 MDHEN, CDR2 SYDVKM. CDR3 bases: TGTGCCAGCAGTCAGACAGGTGGAAATGGCTACACCTTC. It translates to CASSQTGGNGYTF.

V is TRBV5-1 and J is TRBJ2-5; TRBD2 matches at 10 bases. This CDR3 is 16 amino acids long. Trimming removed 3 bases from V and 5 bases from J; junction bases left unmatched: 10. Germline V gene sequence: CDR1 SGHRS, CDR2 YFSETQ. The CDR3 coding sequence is TGCGCCAGCAGCTCCTATAGCGGGAGGAGGGGGGAGACCCAGTACTTC. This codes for CASSSYSGRRGETQYF.

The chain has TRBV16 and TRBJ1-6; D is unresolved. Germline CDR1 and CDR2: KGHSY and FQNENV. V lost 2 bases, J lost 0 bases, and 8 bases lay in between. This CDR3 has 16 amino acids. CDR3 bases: TGTGCCAGCAGCCAAGGGCCGAGCTCCTATAATTCACCCCTCCACTTT. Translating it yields CASSQGPSSYNSPLHF.